The next 23 T cell receptor beta chains were all read from a single sample in a study of spatial heterogeneity in lung cancer. TCRdb processed the 5' RACE reads anew with MiXCR; each CDR3 protein has one entry. Here the sample spans about 100,000 distinct CDR3 sequences, 4.4% being singletons. Study results and caveats: One measure, the expanded intratumoral alpha and beta TCR count, tracked tumor mutation counts.

No antigens are known for them. Sample time point: sample taken at primary tumor resection. The starting material was lung tumor tissue, obtained at surgery. These receptors were obtained from a male donor with early-stage non-small cell lung cancer.

In this sample, this clonotype turned up many times. The chain carries TRBV2 and TRBJ1-5, with D possibly TRBD1 on 5 matching bases. Trimming took off 5 bases at V and 8 bases at J, with 19 bases between the two ends. The CDR3 length is 15 residues. Germline CDR1 SNHLY, CDR2 FYNNEI. For the CDR3, the DNA is TGTGCCAGCAGTCCCCCTAGGGGCGGCGAGGAGCCCCAGCATTTT. Its protein product is CASSPPRGGEEPQHF.

In its sample, this clonotype was seen many times. The chain has TRBV5-1 and TRBJ2-3; perhaps D is TRBD1 or TRBD2 (5 bases each). The CDR3 consists of 16 residues. Germline CDR1 SGHRS, CDR2 YFSETQ. Trimming shortened V by 4 bases and J by 4 bases, and 19 bases separated the two germline ends. The CDR3 DNA reads as TGCGCCAGCAGCCCTGGGGCCGGAGAGGGTGCAGATACGCAGTATTTT. Protein sequence: CASSPGAGEGADTQYF.

This clonotype was recorded at least ten times. The J gene is TRBJ2-3, the V gene TRBV19; possible D gene TRBD2, 8 bases. This CDR3 comprises 15 residues. Germline V lookup: CDR1 LNHDA, CDR2 SQIVND (reference sequence). V lost 10 bases and J 2 bases, leaving 19 bases between the germline ends. In DNA form, the CDR3 reads TGTGCCACGAGGGGGCTAGCGGGCCTCACAGATACGCAGTATTTT. This sequence encodes CATRGLAGLTDTQYF.

This clonotype appeared many times. This chain links TRBV4-1 with TRBJ1-5, with no clear D. The germline gives CDR1 MGHRA, CDR2 YSYEKL. The CDR3 has 13 residues. V shed 2 bases and J shed 5 bases, with 7 bases lying between them. The CDR3 reads CASSQPGDQPQHF. CDR3 nucleotides: TGCGCCAGCAGCCAACCCGGGGATCAGCCCCAGCATTTT.

This clonotype was counted ten times or more. The DNA for the CDR3 is TGTGCCACCGCTGTAGCTGGGTCCTACGAGCAGTACTTC. Translation gives CATAVAGSYEQYF. V is TRBV27 and J is TRBJ2-7; D gene uncertain. The CDR3 extends over 13 amino acids. CDR1 MNHEY and CDR2 SMNVEV come from the germline V gene (reference sequence). V was pared by 10 bases and J by 1 base, with 14 bases between.

This clonotype was recorded many times. The rearrangement links TRBV2 to TRBJ2-4; TRBD2 is a possible D gene (6 bases). V dropped 8 bases and J dropped 4 bases, with 15 bases sitting between them. The germline gives CDR1 SNHLY, CDR2 FYNNEI. The CDR3 consists of 14 residues. CDR3 region: CASAGRVQKNIQYF. CDR3 in DNA: TGTGCCAGCGCGGGAAGGGTGCAGAAAAACATTCAGTACTTC.

The sample holds many counts of this clonotype. V and J are TRBV5-4 and TRBJ2-2; 7 nucleotides line up with TRBD2. Unmatched junction bases numbered 9, after V lost 5 bases and J lost 2 bases. Germline V gives CDR1 SGHNT, CDR2 YYREEE (reference sequence). The CDR3 spans 16 residues. CDR3: CASRSGTNRNTGELFF. CDR3 in DNA: TGTGCCAGCAGATCCGGGACTAACAGAAACACCGGGGAGCTGTTTTTT.

This clonotype was detected a few times. The chain recombines TRBV20-1 with TRBJ1-1; 9 bases are a match to TRBD1. This CDR3 region has 12 residues. Germline V gene data show CDR1 as DFQATT and CDR2 as SNEGSKA (reference sequence). V shed 3 bases, J shed 10 bases, and the junction held 6 bases outside the gene matches. The CDR3 reads CSASPGTGRAFF. The CDR3 nucleotides are TGCAGTGCTAGTCCCGGGACAGGGAGAGCTTTCTTT.

This clonotype occurred many times. The chain carries TRBV5-1 and TRBJ1-1, with a possible D match to TRBD1 (5 bases). The ends were cut back, 0 bases at V and 7 bases at J, with 16 bases in the middle. CDR1 and CDR2 (germline): SGHRS, YFSETQ. CDR3 length: 15 amino acids. The CDR3 loop reads CASSLDVGVESEAFF. CDR3 nucleotide sequence: TGCGCCAGCAGCTTGGATGTGGGGGTGGAAAGTGAAGCTTTCTTT.

This clonotype occurred once. This chain's CDR3 is CASSQEIGQNTNYGYTF. CDR3 nucleotide sequence: TGCGCCAGCAGCCAAGAAATTGGACAGAATACTAACTATGGCTACACCTTC. The chain has TRBV4-1 and TRBJ1-2; D possibly corresponds to TRBD1 (6 bases). This CDR3 region has 17 residues. V lost 0 bases and J 0 bases, leaving 14 bases between the germline ends. CDR1 is MGHRA and CDR2 is YSYEKL in the germline V gene.

This clonotype was seen a few times. This chain connects TRBV7-9 to TRBJ1-5; no firm D call. Trimming pared 5 bases from V and 5 bases from J, leaving 13 bases between. In germline, CDR1 is SEHNR, CDR2 FQNEAQ (reference sequence). CDR3 length equals 14 residues. DNA of the CDR3: TGTGCCAGCAGCCTGGCAGGTCCCGATCAGCCCCAGCATTTT. It translates to CASSLAGPDQPQHF.

The chain couples TRBV30 to TRBJ1-6; TRBD1 matches at 8 bases. Germline-derived CDR1 and CDR2 are GTSNPN and SVGIG (reference sequence). J was trimmed by 5 bases and V by 4 bases; bases with no gene match: 4. There are 14 residues in the CDR3. In DNA form, the CDR3 reads TGTGCCTGGATCCGGACAGGGAATAATTCACCCCTCCACTTT. Amino acid sequence: CAWIRTGNNSPLHF.

In its sample, this clonotype was seen many times. The chain has TRBV5-1 and TRBJ2-2; 7 bases map to TRBD2. Germline lookup yields CDR1 SGHRS and CDR2 YFSETQ. V was pared by 1 base and J by 3 bases, with 3 bases of the junction left unmatched. The CDR3 runs 15 residues. Here the CDR3 reads CASSLREADTGELFF. For the CDR3, the DNA is TGCGCCAGCAGCTTGCGGGAGGCGGACACCGGGGAGCTGTTTTTT.

This clonotype was observed at least ten times. The chain joins TRBV6-6 to TRBJ2-7, with no clear D. The germline V and J ends were trimmed by 0 bases and 5 bases, with 5 bases remaining between them. The CDR3 runs 12 residues. CDR1 MNHNY and CDR2 SVGAGI come from the germline V gene (reference sequence). For the CDR3, the DNA is TGTGCCAGCAGTTACTCGACGGACGAGCAGTACTTC. It specifies CASSYSTDEQYF.

The sample holds many counts of this clonotype. V and J are TRBV2 and TRBJ2-1, with 9 bases that match TRBD1. The CDR3 consists of 14 residues. V shed 6 bases, J shed 9 bases, and the junction held 9 bases outside the gene matches. CDR1 and CDR2 (germline): SNHLY, FYNNEI. The CDR3 reads CASRQGATDREQFF. The CDR3 coding sequence is TGTGCCAGCAGACAGGGGGCTACCGACCGTGAGCAGTTCTTC. The entire variable domain, with the rest obtained from reference TRBV2 and TRBJ2-1, is as follows: EPEVTQTPSHQVTQMGQEVILRCVPISNHLYFYWYRQILGQKVEFLVSFYNNEISEKSEIFDDQFSVERPDGSNFTLKIRSTKLEDSAMYFCASRQGATDREQFFGPGTRLTVL.

V and J are TRBV5-6 and TRBJ1-1; a weak D match, TRBD1 (5 bases). Germline V gives CDR1 SGHDT, CDR2 YYEEEE. CDR3 length: 18 amino acids. With 4 bases removed from V and 3 bases from J, the gap between germline ends came to 25 bases. The CDR3 DNA is TGTGCCAGCAGCCCGATTCAGGGACCCTCTGGTTGGTACACTGAAGCTTTCTTT. Translation: CASSPIQGPSGWYTEAFF.

This clonotype showed up many times. The chain joins TRBV7-2 to TRBJ1-5; D remains ambiguous. With 5 bases removed from V and 5 bases from J, the gap between germline ends came to 10 bases. The germline V gene has CDR1 SGHTA and CDR2 FQGNSA. This CDR3 region has 13 residues. The CDR3 coding sequence is TGTGCCAGCAGCCCAAGCCGGGATCAGCCCCAGCATTTT. This translates into CASSPSRDQPQHF.

This clonotype was counted many times. V is TRBV27 and J is TRBJ2-2, with 7 bases matching TRBD2. The V gene end was trimmed by 6 bases and the J gene end by 6 bases; junction bases not matched to a gene: 10. From germline, CDR1 is MNHEY and CDR2 SMNVEV (reference sequence). CDR3 length: 15 amino acids. CDR3 protein: CASSSRTSSPGELFF. Written as DNA, the CDR3 is TGTGCCAGCAGCTCCCGGACTAGTAGTCCCGGGGAGCTGTTTTTT.

This clonotype was picked up many times. The chain uses TRBV10-3 and TRBJ2-3; 9 nucleotides line up with TRBD2. Per germline, CDR1 ENHRY and CDR2 SYGVKD. The CDR3 runs 16 residues. V dropped 2 bases and J dropped 0; count of bases not matched to a gene: 3. CDR3 DNA: TGTGCCATCAGTGAGAGCGGGGGGCCTAGCACAGATACGCAGTATTTT. It specifies CAISESGGPSTDTQYF.

Details on this clonotype: This could be a read error, since a much larger clone is one nucleotide away. The V gene is TRBV21-1, the J gene TRBJ2-7; TRBD2, the D gene given by the table, was not confirmed from the DNA. TRBV21-1 constitutes a pseudogene. The CDR3 runs 20 residues. The CDR3 reads CASSKEEIAWGLADITLQHF. As DNA, the CDR3 is TGTGCCAGCAGCAAAGAGGAGATAGCGTGGGGACTAGCGGATATTACGCTGCAGCACTTC.

This clonotype was found many times. The rearrangement joins TRBV6-2 or TRBV6-3 to TRBJ1-5; D uncertain. CDR3 length: 13 amino acids. Deletions cut 7 bases from V and 0 bases from J, with 7 bases between. Germline V gives CDR1 MNHEY, CDR2 SVGEGT. CDR3: CASNWDSNQPQHF. The DNA for the CDR3 is TGTGCCAGCAATTGGGATAGCAATCAGCCCCAGCATTTT.

This clonotype was counted a few times. The chain recombines TRBV28 with TRBJ2-7; D is unresolved. CDR1 and CDR2 (germline): MDHEN, SYDVKM. This CDR3 region has 16 residues. V was shortened by 3 bases and J by 0 bases, with 15 bases between the two germline ends. CDR3 loop: CASSFKAERPSYEQYF. The CDR3 DNA reads as TGTGCCAGCAGTTTCAAGGCGGAGAGGCCCTCCTACGAGCAGTACTTC.

This clonotype has only one observation. The rearrangement uses TRBV29-1 and TRBJ2-3, with D possibly TRBD1 on 5 matching bases. V gave up 7 bases and J gave up 3 bases, with 17 bases separating them. Germline V CDR1 and CDR2: SQVTM, ANQGSEA. The CDR3 covers 14 residues. Here the CDR3 reads CSATRVRETDTQYF. DNA of the CDR3: TGCAGCGCCACCAGGGTAAGAGAGACAGATACGCAGTATTTT.